The 30 T cell receptor beta chains below were found in one sample sequenced in a study of shared clonotypes between healthy human individuals (TCRdb year 2020). Library prep was done by the immunoSEQ multiplex PCR assay. What TCRdb holds here is the immuneACCESS table cut down to in-frame rearrangements. Part of the clones is not present; checked against another copy, under half of the missing clones reflect an unresolved V gene, and the others are unexplained. The sample table records approximately 640,000 clones; roughly 87% of these occur just once. The top ten clones comprise roughly 36% of the sample. The sample taken for sequencing was memory CD8+ T cells from PBMCs. This specimen's cell subset or site label, interpreted: CD45RO+ cells pooled with CCR7-negative TemRA cells. The receptors derive from a young man in good health. Some clones in this sample may be carry-over from other donors' samples.

The rearrangement joins TRBV19 to TRBJ1-1; D not certain. The germline V and J ends were trimmed by 7 bases and 3 bases, with 12 bases remaining between them. Germline V gene lookup returns CDR1 LNHDA and CDR2 SQIVND (reference sequence). The CDR3 is made up of 13 amino acids. The CDR3: CASIGFGDTEAFF. The CDR3 DNA sequence: TGTGCCAGTATCGGATTCGGGGACACTGAAGCTTTCTTT.

The chain employs TRBV7-3 and TRBJ2-3; D remains unclear. Germline V lookup: CDR1 SGHTA, CDR2 FQGTGA. V was clipped by 5 bases and J by 2 bases, with 14 bases between them. The length of the CDR3 is 15 residues. The CDR3: CASSTGRLLTDTQYF. CDR3 DNA: TGTGCCAGCAGCACCGGACGGCTACTCACAGATACGCAGTATTTT.

This clone showed up many times. The chain employs TRBV18 and TRBJ2-7; 12 bases fit TRBD2. Germline CDR1 reads KGHSH; CDR2 reads LQKENI. This CDR3 comprises 15 residues. Losses at the gene ends were 0 bases for V and 5 bases for J; bases not matched to a gene: 2. For the CDR3, the DNA is TGTGCCAGCTCACCACCCGCTAGCGGGAGGGACGAGCAGTACTTC. As protein: CASSPPASGRDEQYF.

The chain combines TRBV28 with TRBJ2-1, with D tentatively TRBD2 (5 bases). The germline gives CDR1 MDHEN, CDR2 SYDVKM. This CDR3 has 14 residues. Trimming stripped 7 bases from V and 8 bases from J, with 18 bases between. CDR3 sequence: CASTRLAREDEQFF. The DNA for the CDR3 is TGTGCCAGCACAAGGTTGGCGAGGGAAGATGAGCAGTTCTTC.

The genes are TRBV6-6 and TRBJ2-7; possible D gene TRBD2, 6 bases. The CDR3 consists of 15 residues. V gave up 4 bases and J gave up 0 bases, with 13 bases separating them. The germline gives CDR1 MNHNY, CDR2 SVGAGI (reference sequence). The CDR3: CASSLDGSPSYEQYF. CDR3 nucleotides: TGTGCCAGCAGTTTGGACGGGAGCCCCTCCTACGAGCAGTACTTC.

This sequence joins TRBV7-2 and TRBJ2-7; 7 bases match TRBD1. This CDR3 is built from 13 residues. V lost 4 bases and J lost 3; bases outside the gene matches: 3. The germline V gene encodes CDR1 SGHTA and CDR2 FQGNSA. CDR3 sequence reads: CASSSRDSYEQYF. The CDR3 DNA follows: TGTGCCAGCAGCTCCCGGGACAGCTACGAGCAGTACTTC.

The chain employs TRBV6-1 and TRBJ2-7; 8 bases align to TRBD1. This CDR3 has 16 amino acids. Trimming cost V 2 bases and J 2 bases; bases outside gene matches: 8. Germline loops: CDR1 MNHNS, CDR2 SASEGT. The CDR3 DNA follows: TGTGCCAGCAGTGAAACCCACAGGGGGTCGGCCTACGAGCAGTACTTC. Residues: CASSETHRGSAYEQYF.

This clone was seen a handful of times. V usage is TRBV6-1 and J usage is TRBJ2-7, with D possibly being TRBD1 (6 bases). This CDR3 has 14 amino acids. The germline gives CDR1 MNHNS, CDR2 SASEGT. V lost 6 bases and J 0 bases, leaving 12 bases between the germline ends. In DNA, the CDR3 is TGTGCCAGCAGCGAGGGGACAAGCTCCTACGAGCAGTACTTC. This codes for CASSEGTSSYEQYF.

This rearrangement joins TRBV6-4 to TRBJ2-5, with 7 positions matching TRBD2. CDR3 size: 15 residues. The germline V gene encodes CDR1 MRHNA and CDR2 SNTAGT. Trimming took 3 bases from V and 5 from J; bases not matched to a gene: 9. CDR3 bases: TGTGCCAGCAGTGAAACAGGACTAGTCCACGAGACCCAGTACTTC. Protein: CASSETGLVHETQYF.

This clone was found once. The chain is built from TRBV7-2 and TRBJ1-3; the D is unclear. The V end was cut by 1 base, the J end by 0 bases, with 7 bases between. This CDR3 has 15 amino acids. Germline V gives CDR1 SGHTA, CDR2 FQGNSA. The CDR3 spells CASSLGLGSGNTIYF. The CDR3 DNA is TGTGCCAGCAGCTTAGGTTTGGGCTCTGGAAACACCATATATTTT.

The rearrangement links TRBV27 to TRBJ2-6; a possible D gene is TRBD2 (7 bases). Trimming shortened V by 7 bases and J by 0 bases, and 10 bases separated the two germline ends. This CDR3 is 15 amino acids long. Germline assignment: CDR1 MNHEY and CDR2 SMNVEV (reference sequence). The CDR3 DNA follows: TGTGCCAGCAAGGGGGGGACCTCTGGGGCCAACGTCCTGACTTTC. Its protein product is CASKGGTSGANVLTF.

V usage is TRBV7-9 and J usage is TRBJ1-2, with D perhaps TRBD1 (5 bases). The CDR3 runs to 14 residues. Germline lookup yields CDR1 SEHNR and CDR2 FQNEAQ (reference sequence). V shed 5 bases and J shed 5 bases, with 15 bases lying between them. This CDR3 reads CASSPITGGYGYTF. The CDR3 region has the DNA TGTGCCAGCAGCCCGATCACAGGTGGATATGGCTACACCTTC.

The chain combines TRBV4-3 with TRBJ2-7; D remains unclear. In germline, CDR1 is LGHNA, CDR2 YSLEER. The V end was cut by 4 bases, the J end by 1 base, with 14 bases between. The CDR3 runs to 15 residues. The CDR3 region has the DNA TGCGCCAGCAGCCTCTTGGCTAGAGGATCCTACGAGCAGTACTTC. Its translation: CASSLLARGSYEQYF.

The chain couples TRBV27 to TRBJ2-7; D assignment may be TRBD1 or TRBD2 (5 bases each). Trimming removed 4 bases from V and 3 bases from J, with 16 bases in between. The germline CDR1 and CDR2 sequences are MNHEY and SMNVEV (reference sequence). CDR3 length equals 15 residues. CDR3 bases: TGTGCCAGCAGTTGGGCCTCCCGAGGGGACTACGAGCAGTACTTC. Translating gives CASSWASRGDYEQYF.

The chain combines TRBV5-8 with TRBJ2-3; D is possibly TRBD1 or TRBD2 (5 bases each). Trimming left V 2 bases short and J 2 bases short, with 12 bases between. The CDR3 sequence is 15 residues long. Per the germline V gene, CDR1 is SGHTS and CDR2 is YDEGEE. The CDR3 DNA reads TGTGCCAGCAGCTTAACAGGAGGACTCACAGATACGCAGTATTTT. This sequence encodes CASSLTGGLTDTQYF.

This rearrangement joins TRBV28 to TRBJ2-3; TRBD2 might be the D (6 bases). The CDR3 sequence is 14 residues long. The ends were cut back, 7 bases at V and 3 bases at J, with 14 bases in the middle. Germline V gene lookup returns CDR1 MDHEN and CDR2 SYDVKM. CDR3 DNA sequence: TGTGCCAGCATTAGGGGACTCGAGACAGATACGCAGTATTTT. It translates to CASIRGLETDTQYF.

This chain joins TRBV29-1 and TRBJ2-1; 7 bases map to TRBD2. Germline V gene lookup returns CDR1 SQVTM and CDR2 ANQGSEA. This CDR3 is 14 amino acids long. CDR3 DNA sequence: TGCAACCCTGGGGGGGGAGGGCCTTTTAATGAGCAGTTCTTC. It is translated as CNPGGGGPFNEQFF.

The chain combines TRBV9 with TRBJ2-7; TRBD2 aligns across 13 bases. The CDR3 totals 15 residues. Germline V gives CDR1 SGDLS, CDR2 YYNGEE. The V and J ends lost 3 bases and 5 bases, in that order; junction bases with no gene match: 5. This CDR3 is CASSGTSGSGNEQYF. The CDR3 bases are TGTGCCAGCAGCGGGACTAGCGGGAGTGGAAACGAGCAGTACTTC.

The V call is TRBV6-1, the J call TRBJ2-7; D unclear. CDR1 is MNHNS, CDR2 SASEGT, per germline. CDR3 size: 10 residues. Trimming stripped 10 bases from V and 6 bases from J, with 10 bases between. CDR3 protein: CATDDGEQYF. Written as DNA, the CDR3 is TGTGCCACCGACGACGGCGAGCAGTACTTC.

The rearrangement uses TRBV28 and TRBJ1-4; D not resolved. Trimming removed 6 bases from V and 8 bases from J, with 16 bases in between. The CDR3 loop spans 14 amino acids. Germline CDR1 reads MDHEN; CDR2 reads SYDVKM. The CDR3 region is CASRTGPRKEKLFF. DNA of the CDR3: TGTGCCAGCAGGACCGGGCCACGGAAGGAAAAACTGTTTTTT.

The chain links TRBV4-1 to TRBJ2-3, with 8 bases matching TRBD2. The CDR3 loop spans 15 amino acids. J gave up 2 bases and V 5 bases, and 6 bases lay outside the gene matches. Germline V CDR1 and CDR2: MGHRA, YSYEKL. CDR3 sequence: CASSSPGGVTDTQYF. Here the CDR3 DNA reads TGCGCCAGCAGCTCTCCGGGAGGGGTCACAGATACGCAGTATTTT.

The chain carries TRBV6-5 and TRBJ2-6, with no clear D. V lost 6 bases to trimming and J lost 1 base, with 10 bases between them. The length of the CDR3 is 15 residues. CDR1 and CDR2 from the germline V gene are MNHEY and SVGAGI. Written as DNA, the CDR3 is TGTGCCAGCAGCCCCACCGATTCTGGGGCCAACGTCCTGACTTTC. It specifies CASSPTDSGANVLTF.

This clone was observed once. This sequence joins TRBV27 and TRBJ2-7; D remains unclear. The CDR3 sequence is 14 residues long. The V gene lost 2 bases and the J gene lost 7 bases, with 15 bases spanning the gap. Per germline, CDR1 MNHEY and CDR2 SMNVEV (reference sequence). CDR3 sequence: CASSLHDSPHEQYF. CDR3 bases: TGTGCCAGCAGTTTACACGACTCCCCCCATGAGCAGTACTTC.

The chain carries TRBV27 and TRBJ2-1; either TRBD1 or TRBD2 may fit D (5 bases each). The CDR3 loop spans 16 amino acids. Per the germline V gene, CDR1 is MNHEY and CDR2 is SMNVEV (reference sequence). Deletions cut 2 bases from V and 8 bases from J, with 19 bases between. The CDR3 is CASSLLKGRAAYEQFF. Here the CDR3 DNA reads TGTGCCAGCAGTTTACTTAAGGGACGTGCGGCATATGAGCAGTTCTTC.

The chain has TRBV19 and TRBJ2-7; D is undetermined. Trimming removed 0 bases from V and 4 bases from J, with 13 bases in between. The germline gives CDR1 LNHDA, CDR2 SQIVND (reference sequence). There are 15 residues in the CDR3. This chain's CDR3 is CASSIEGFGPYEQYF. CDR3 nucleotide sequence: TGTGCCAGTAGTATAGAGGGATTTGGGCCATACGAGCAGTACTTC.

The gene calls are TRBV2 and TRBJ2-5, with 11 bases lining up with TRBD1. This CDR3 contains 14 residues. The germline V gene encodes CDR1 SNHLY and CDR2 FYNNEI. After removal of 8 bases from V and 4 bases from J, the junction contained 6 bases not matched to a gene. CDR3 nucleotide sequence: TGTGCCAGCCCTTCGGACAGGGGGCGAGAGACCCAGTACTTC. This encodes CASPSDRGRETQYF. Complete variable domain (other parts from reference TRBV2 and TRBJ2-5): EPEVTQTPSHQVTQMGQEVILRCVPISNHLYFYWYRQILGQKVEFLVSFYNNEISEKSEIFDDQFSVERPDGSNFTLKIRSTKLEDSAMYFCASPSDRGRETQYFGPGTRLLVL.

The V call is TRBV12-5, the J call TRBJ2-1; 8 bases align to TRBD2. Per germline, CDR1 LGHNT and CDR2 FRNRAP. CDR3 length: 15 amino acids. The trim removed 1 base at V and 1 base at J, leaving 0 bases unmatched. CDR3 region: CASGLGGRSYNEQFF. The CDR3 DNA is TGTGCTAGTGGTTTGGGCGGGAGGTCCTACAATGAGCAGTTCTTC.

The V and J genes are TRBV2 and TRBJ2-1; no firm D call. Deletions cut 4 bases from V and 4 bases from J, with 17 bases between. The CDR3 consists of 16 residues. Germline V lookup: CDR1 SNHLY, CDR2 FYNNEI. The CDR3 DNA follows: TGTGCCAGCAGTGCGGGCCGCATATCGTCGTACAATGAGCAGTTCTTC. Translation gives CASSAGRISSYNEQFF.

The chain uses TRBV9 and TRBJ2-2, with D maybe TRBD1 (6 bases). Looked up from germline, CDR1 is SGDLS and CDR2 is YYNGEE. This CDR3 contains 15 residues. Trimming stripped 4 bases from V and 3 bases from J, with 13 bases between. The CDR3 DNA follows: TGTGCCAGCAGCCGTAGGGGGACCGACACCGGGGAGCTGTTTTTT. The encoded protein is CASSRRGTDTGELFF.

This chain joins TRBV5-1 and TRBJ2-7; 9 nucleotides match TRBD2. Germline V lookup: CDR1 SGHRS, CDR2 YFSETQ. V trimming: 0 bases; J trimming: 6 bases; junction bases outside the gene matches: 7. There are 15 residues in the CDR3. This CDR3 reads CASSLGLAALPEQYF. CDR3 DNA sequence: TGCGCCAGCAGCTTGGGACTAGCGGCCCTACCCGAGCAGTACTTC.